This T cell receptor beta chain was retrieved from a study of T cell responses to AZD1222 COVID-19 vaccine. Findings and limits, study-wide: Only a handful of AZD1222 recipients, several in all, had baseline seropositivity. Close to half of spike-specific TCRs reportedly recognize unmutated variant regions. Across spike, vaccine-associated CD4 TCRs were found, dominant at 160-218 and 743-854. Donors were chiefly white British, with a greater number of females, and clonal diversity was perhaps underestimated.

Comments on this clone: Antigen unknown.

Germline assignment: CDR1 SGHKS and CDR2 YYEKEE (reference sequence). This CDR3 comprises 20 residues. The V segment lost 0 bases and the J segment 0 bases; nucleotides outside the gene matches: 9. Measured with immunoSEQ multiplex PCR; TCRdb has only the in-frame clones, and not every one. The sample consists of more than 95,000 clones, 75% to 90% of them appearing once. This TCR derives from an adult in good health. The input for sequencing was peripheral blood, taken on day 0 of MenACWY control vaccination. The chain has TRBV5-5 and TRBJ2-3, with 14 bases matching TRBD2. The CDR3 sequence: CASSLEGLAGEVRSTDTQYF. As DNA, the CDR3 is TGTGCCAGCAGCTTGGAGGGACTAGCGGGAGAAGTGAGAAGCACAGATACGCAGTATTTT.